Detailed here is one T cell receptor beta chain. Antigen: not known. This sample is drawn from a study of shared clonotypes between healthy human individuals. Study conclusions and caveats: Several donors held about 5% of naive CD4 clonotypes in common.

TCRdb's table, derived via immunoSEQ multiplex PCR, lists solely in-frame clones and lacks some. The sample lists about 2.3 million clones; around 92% were seen once. The sequenced sample was naive CD4+ T cells from PBMCs. Subset specified: CD45RA+ positively selected. The receptor comes from a man aged 18 to 29 in good health. Some clones in this sample may be carry-over from other donors' samples.

This CDR3 reads CASSYRAGGQPQHF. The CDR3 nucleotides are TGTGCCAGCAGTTACCGAGCGGGCGGTCAGCCCCAGCATTTT. The chain employs TRBV6-5 and TRBJ1-5; D not certain. V lost 2 bases, J lost 6 bases, and 11 bases lay in between. From germline, CDR1 is MNHEY and CDR2 SVGAGI. The CDR3 loop spans 14 amino acids.